Shown below are 27 T cell receptor beta chains from a single sample sequenced in a study of blood T cell repertoires in COVID-19. Profiled with immunoSEQ multiplex PCR; TCRdb holds only in-frame clones, not every one. The repertoire holds 130,000 or so clones, with approximately 90% as singletons. Sequenced: peripheral blood. The receptors stem from a man aged 55 to 70 with COVID-19, enrolled during active disease.

The chain is built from TRBV6-2 or TRBV6-3 and TRBJ2-7; no clear D gene. Germline assignment: CDR1 MNHEY and CDR2 SVGEGT. CDR3 size: 14 residues. The ends were cut back, 3 bases at V and 4 bases at J, with 13 bases in the middle. The CDR3 reads CASSYSSPGYEQYF. CDR3 nucleotides: TGTGCCAGCAGTTATTCGTCCCCAGGATACGAGCAGTACTTC.

The rearrangement uses TRBV5-8 and TRBJ1-5; D is uncertain. CDR3 length equals 13 residues. Between the trimmed V and J ends, which lost 5 bases and 4 bases, there was a span of 10 bases. Germline V CDR1 and CDR2: SGHTS, YDEGEE. The CDR3 region has the DNA TGTGCCAGCAGTATGCAGTTAAATCAGCCCCAGCATTTT. Translation gives CASSMQLNQPQHF.

The chain has TRBV27 and TRBJ1-2, with D maybe TRBD1 (5 bases). The CDR3 has 13 residues. CDR1 is MNHEY, CDR2 SMNVEV, per germline (reference sequence). Trimming took 3 bases from V and 4 from J, leaving 9 bases between them. The CDR3 nucleotides read TGTGCCAGCAGTTTCAACCAGGGCTATGGCTACACCTTC. Amino acid sequence: CASSFNQGYGYTF.

The V gene is TRBV11-2, the J gene TRBJ2-5; D remains unclear. CDR3 size: 15 residues. Germline V gene data show CDR1 as SGHAT and CDR2 as FQNNGV. V lost 0 bases, J lost 5 bases, and 13 bases lay in between. CDR3 in amino acids: CASSLDRGFSETQYF. The CDR3 DNA reads TGTGCCAGCAGCTTAGATAGAGGATTCTCGGAGACCCAGTACTTC.

V is TRBV15 and J is TRBJ2-7; D gene uncertain. Per germline, CDR1 LNHNV and CDR2 YYDKDF (reference sequence). V lost 0 bases to trimming and J lost 4 bases, with 10 bases between them. The CDR3 consists of 14 residues. The CDR3 DNA is TGTGCCACCAGCAGAGAGGGCTTAGTTTACGAGCAGTACTTC. Protein: CATSREGLVYEQYF. The variable domain in full, with the rest retrieved from reference TRBV15 and TRBJ2-7, is DAMVIQNPRYQVTQFGKPVTLSCSQTLNHNVMYWYQQKSSQAPKLLFHYYDKDFNNEADTPDNFQSRRPNTSFCFLDIRSPGLGDTAMYLCATSREGLVYEQYFGPGTRLTVT.

This clone was seen only a few times. The chain joins TRBV6-1 to TRBJ2-7; 10 bases agree with TRBD1. The CDR3 runs 13 residues. The J segment lost 5 bases and the V segment lost 6 bases, leaving 4 bases of the junction unmatched. The germline gives CDR1 MNHNS, CDR2 SASEGT. The CDR3 DNA sequence: TGTGCCAGCAGCGGGACAGGGGACAACGAGCAGTACTTC. Protein sequence: CASSGTGDNEQYF.

The rearrangement joins TRBV7-2 to TRBJ1-5, with 7 bases lining up with TRBD1. CDR1 and CDR2 from the germline V gene are SGHTA and FQGNSA. With 1 base clipped from V and 0 bases from J, the junction kept 9 bases outside the gene matches. The CDR3 has 18 residues. CDR3 loop: CASSLVRTGTYSNQPQHF. Here the CDR3 DNA reads TGTGCCAGCAGCTTAGTTAGGACAGGAACATATAGCAATCAGCCCCAGCATTTT.

This sequence joins TRBV19 and TRBJ1-1, with D tentatively TRBD1 (6 bases). Germline lookup yields CDR1 LNHDA and CDR2 SQIVND (reference sequence). The V end was cut by 2 bases, the J end by 0 bases, with 10 bases between. The CDR3 spans 15 residues. The CDR3 here is CASSITGHLNTEAFF. The CDR3 DNA reads TGTGCCAGTAGTATAACGGGACACCTGAACACTGAAGCTTTCTTT.

V usage is TRBV7-9 and J usage is TRBJ2-5; 12 nucleotides match TRBD2. CDR1 is SEHNR, CDR2 FQNEAQ, per germline (reference sequence). The CDR3 runs 17 residues. Germline trimming cut 1 base from V and 2 bases from J; bases unmatched to any gene: 5. CDR3 sequence (DNA): TGTGCCAGCAGCTTAGGGAGGCTAGCGGGGGGGCAAGAGACCCAGTACTTC. Translated, it gives CASSLGRLAGGQETQYF.

The chain employs TRBV5-1 and TRBJ1-4; D perhaps matches TRBD1 (5 bases). The germline V and J ends were trimmed by 1 base and 5 bases, with 12 bases remaining between them. There are 15 residues in the CDR3. Germline loops: CDR1 SGHRS, CDR2 YFSETQ. CDR3: CASSLSGGPNEKLFF. The CDR3 bases are TGCGCCAGCAGCTTGAGCGGGGGACCCAATGAAAAACTGTTTTTT.

This clone was detected a few times. The chain uses TRBV7-6 and TRBJ1-3, with D tentatively TRBD1 (6 bases). Germline V CDR1 and CDR2: SGHVS, FNYEAQ. This CDR3 spans 15 amino acids. V was clipped by 7 bases and J by 2 bases, with 15 bases between them. The CDR3 sequence: CASTDPTGAGNTIYF. As DNA, the CDR3 is TGTGCCAGCACCGATCCGACAGGTGCTGGAAACACCATATATTTT. Full variable domain (remainder filled in from reference TRBV7-6 and TRBJ1-3): GAGVSQSPRYKVTKRGQDVALRCDPISGHVSLYWYRQALGQGPEFLTYFNYEAQQDKSGLPNDRFSAERPEGSISTLTIQRTEQRDSAMYRCASTDPTGAGNTIYFGEGSWLTVV.

The chain is built from TRBV7-2 and TRBJ1-1; D uncertain. There are 13 residues in the CDR3. The V and J ends lost 5 bases and 0 bases respectively, with 7 bases between them. Germline V gene data show CDR1 as SGHTA and CDR2 as FQGNSA. The CDR3 sequence is CASSPYMNTEAFF. The CDR3 DNA reads as TGTGCCAGCAGCCCTTACATGAACACTGAAGCTTTCTTT.

The V and J genes are TRBV18 and TRBJ1-2; no clear D gene. V gave up 8 bases and J gave up 5 bases, with 12 bases separating them. This CDR3 spans 12 amino acids. Germline V CDR1 and CDR2: KGHSH, LQKENI. The CDR3 protein is CASLTPGYGYTF. As DNA, the CDR3 is TGTGCCAGCCTGACCCCGGGGTATGGCTACACCTTC.

The V call is TRBV2, the J call TRBJ1-5; the D is unclear. Germline values: CDR1 SNHLY, CDR2 FYNNEI. The CDR3 sequence is 11 residues long. V gave up 4 bases and J gave up 12 bases, with 10 bases separating them. CDR3 sequence reads: CASSVQNLQHF. CDR3 nucleotides: TGTGCCAGCAGTGTCCAGAACCTCCAGCATTTT.

CDR3 sequence (DNA): TGTGCCAGCAGCCGGGACAAAACTGAGCAGTTCTTC. Its protein is CASSRDKTEQFF. The V gene is TRBV7-3, the J gene TRBJ2-1, with D possibly being TRBD1 (6 bases). CDR3 length equals 12 residues. Germline V lookup: CDR1 SGHTA, CDR2 FQGTGA. The ends were cut back, 5 bases at V and 9 bases at J, with 11 bases in the middle.

The chain uses TRBV5-1 and TRBJ2-2; TRBD2 might be the D (6 bases). This CDR3 spans 15 amino acids. Germline lookup yields CDR1 SGHRS and CDR2 YFSETQ. V was cut by 3 bases and J by 4 bases, with 13 bases left in between. CDR3 loop: CASSSGLTSTGELFF. DNA for the CDR3: TGCGCCAGCAGCTCGGGACTCACGAGCACCGGGGAGCTGTTTTTT.

This chain joins TRBV3-1 (or the pseudogene TRBV3-2) and TRBJ1-6; 7 nucleotides agree with TRBD1. This CDR3 comprises 16 residues. V shed 9 bases, J shed 3 bases, and the junction held 11 bases outside the gene matches. Germline loops: CDR1 LGHDT, CDR2 YNNKEL (reference sequence). CDR3 nucleotide sequence: TGTGCCAGTTCAATTACAGGGGCCAACTATAATTCACCCCTCCACTTT. Its protein is CASSITGANYNSPLHF.

The chain is built from TRBV4-1 and TRBJ1-4, with a possible D match to TRBD1 (5 bases). Germline V CDR1 and CDR2: MGHRA, YSYEKL. Trimming pared 6 bases from V and 4 bases from J, leaving 15 bases between. The CDR3 spans 15 residues. CDR3 nucleotide sequence: TGCGCCAGCAGGGGGGGGTCCCTGCTTAATGAAAAACTGTTTTTT. Translating gives CASRGGSLLNEKLFF.

The rearrangement links TRBV4-3 to TRBJ2-7; D might be TRBD1 (7 bases). Germline V gene sequence: CDR1 LGHNA, CDR2 YSLEER. This CDR3 has 15 residues. The V and J ends lost 0 bases and 3 bases respectively, with 12 bases between them. In DNA, the CDR3 is TGCGCCAGCAGCCAAGAAGTCCAGGGGGGCTACGAGCAGTACTTC. It is translated as CASSQEVQGGYEQYF.

The rearrangement links TRBV7-2 to TRBJ2-5; D possibly corresponds to TRBD1 (6 bases). The germline gives CDR1 SGHTA, CDR2 FQGNSA. V was cut by 1 base and J by 1 base, with 10 bases left in between. There are 15 residues in the CDR3. The CDR3 loop is CASSLGGGPQETQYF. The DNA for the CDR3 is TGTGCCAGCAGCTTAGGAGGGGGACCCCAAGAGACCCAGTACTTC.

This clone appeared a single time. The chain has TRBV19 and TRBJ1-2; 8 bases map to TRBD1. The CDR3 is 12 amino acids. The ends lost 7 bases at V and 6 bases at J; junction bases unmatched: 4. The germline V gene encodes CDR1 LNHDA and CDR2 SQIVND (reference sequence). DNA for the CDR3: TGTGCCAGTAAGGACAGGGTTGATGGCTACACCTTC. Translating gives CASKDRVDGYTF.

The chain couples TRBV7-2 to TRBJ2-5; possible D gene TRBD2, 5 bases. The CDR3 contains 12 residues. V dropped 4 bases and J dropped 4 bases, with 7 bases sitting between them. Germline values: CDR1 SGHTA, CDR2 FQGNSA. In nucleotides, the CDR3 is TGTGCCAGCAGCTCCGCGGGAGAGACCCAGTACTTC. Amino acids: CASSSAGETQYF.

This chain connects TRBV18 to TRBJ2-5, with TRBD2 identical over 12 bases. CDR3 size: 17 residues. Germline V gene data show CDR1 as KGHSH and CDR2 as LQKENI. The V segment lost 4 bases and the J segment 1 base; nucleotides outside the gene matches: 7. The CDR3 protein is CASSRGRTSGVQETQYF. CDR3 nucleotides: TGTGCCAGCTCACGGGGCCGGACTAGCGGGGTCCAAGAGACCCAGTACTTC.

The gene calls are TRBV2 and TRBJ1-2; 7 positions match TRBD1. Trimming removed 5 bases from V and 9 bases from J; junction bases left unmatched: 9. Germline assignment: CDR1 SNHLY and CDR2 FYNNEI. The CDR3 extends over 13 amino acids. The CDR3 here is CASSTGVAVRYTF. Written as DNA, the CDR3 is TGTGCCAGCAGTACAGGGGTGGCGGTTCGCTACACCTTC. Looking up the rest from reference TRBV2 and TRBJ1-2 gives the full variable domain: EPEVTQTPSHQVTQMGQEVILRCVPISNHLYFYWYRQILGQKVEFLVSFYNNEISEKSEIFDDQFSVERPDGSNFTLKIRSTKLEDSAMYFCASSTGVAVRYTFGSGTRLTVV.

This chain connects TRBV19 to TRBJ2-7, with no clear D. Germline lookup yields CDR1 LNHDA and CDR2 SQIVND (reference sequence). V was trimmed by 3 bases and J by 3 bases, leaving 9 bases between them. CDR3 length: 13 residues. The CDR3 nucleotides are TGTGCCAGTAGTATCACGGAGAGCTACGAGCAGTACTTC. Translating it yields CASSITESYEQYF.

The chain recombines TRBV5-1 with TRBJ2-3; 11 positions agree with TRBD2. Germline V gene sequence: CDR1 SGHRS, CDR2 YFSETQ. J was trimmed by 2 bases and V by 2 bases; bases with no gene match: 7. This CDR3 comprises 17 residues. DNA of the CDR3: TGCGCCAGCAGCTTAAGTCCTAGCGGGGGGCTCACAGATACGCAGTATTTT. Its translation: CASSLSPSGGLTDTQYF.

The count of this clone is one. This rearrangement joins TRBV4-2 to TRBJ2-7, with 12 bases fitting TRBD1. V dropped 3 bases and J dropped 5; count of bases not matched to a gene: 5. Germline loops: CDR1 LGHNA, CDR2 YNFKEQ. This CDR3 has 15 residues. CDR3 loop: CASSQMGQGAHEQYF. The DNA for the CDR3 is TGTGCCAGCAGCCAGATGGGACAGGGGGCCCACGAGCAGTACTTC.